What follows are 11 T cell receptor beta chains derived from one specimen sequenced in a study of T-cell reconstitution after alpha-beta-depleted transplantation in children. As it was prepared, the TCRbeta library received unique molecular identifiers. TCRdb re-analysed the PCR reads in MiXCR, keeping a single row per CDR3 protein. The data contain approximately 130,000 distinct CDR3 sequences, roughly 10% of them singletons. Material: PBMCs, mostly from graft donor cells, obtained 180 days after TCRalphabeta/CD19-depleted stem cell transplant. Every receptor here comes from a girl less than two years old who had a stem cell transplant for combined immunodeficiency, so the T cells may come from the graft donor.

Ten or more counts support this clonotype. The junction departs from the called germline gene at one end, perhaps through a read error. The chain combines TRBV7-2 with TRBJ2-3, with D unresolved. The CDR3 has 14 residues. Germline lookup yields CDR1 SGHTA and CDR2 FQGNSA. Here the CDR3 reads CASSLGLSTDTQYF. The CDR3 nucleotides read TGCGCCAGCAGCTTAGGATTGAGCACAGATACGCAGTATTTT. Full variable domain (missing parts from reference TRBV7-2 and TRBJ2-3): GAGVSQSPSNKVTEKGKDVELRCDPISGHTALYWYRQSLGQGLEFLIYFQGNSAPDKSGLPSDRFSAERTGGSVSTLTIQRTQQEDSAVYLCASSLGLSTDTQYFGPGTRLTVL.

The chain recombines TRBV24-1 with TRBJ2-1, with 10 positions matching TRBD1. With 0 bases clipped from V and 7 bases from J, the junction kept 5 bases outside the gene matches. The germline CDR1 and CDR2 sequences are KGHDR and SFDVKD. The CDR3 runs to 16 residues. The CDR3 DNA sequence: TGTGCCACCAGTGATTTGGGGGAGGGACAGGGGAATGAGCAGTTCTTC. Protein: CATSDLGEGQGNEQFF.

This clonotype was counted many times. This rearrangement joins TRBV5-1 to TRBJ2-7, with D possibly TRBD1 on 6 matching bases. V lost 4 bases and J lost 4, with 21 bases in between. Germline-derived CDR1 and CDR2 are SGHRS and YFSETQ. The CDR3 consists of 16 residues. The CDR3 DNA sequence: TGCGCCAGCAGCCCTTACTTCCAGGGGATTGCATACGAGCAGTACTTC. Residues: CASSPYFQGIAYEQYF.

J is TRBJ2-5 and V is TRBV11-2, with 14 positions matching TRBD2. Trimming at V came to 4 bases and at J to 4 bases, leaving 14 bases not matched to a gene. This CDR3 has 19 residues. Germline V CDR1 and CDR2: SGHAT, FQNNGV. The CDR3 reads CASSSRRLAGGVLGETQYF. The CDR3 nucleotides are TGTGCCAGCAGCTCCCGCCGACTAGCGGGGGGGGTCCTAGGAGAGACCCAGTACTTC.

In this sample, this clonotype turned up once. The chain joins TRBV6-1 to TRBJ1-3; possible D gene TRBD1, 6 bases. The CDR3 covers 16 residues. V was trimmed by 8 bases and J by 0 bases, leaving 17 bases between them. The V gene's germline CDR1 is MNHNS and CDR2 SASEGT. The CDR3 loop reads CASFIPGHISGNTIYF. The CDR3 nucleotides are TGTGCCAGCTTCATCCCGGGACACATCTCTGGAAACACCATATATTTT.

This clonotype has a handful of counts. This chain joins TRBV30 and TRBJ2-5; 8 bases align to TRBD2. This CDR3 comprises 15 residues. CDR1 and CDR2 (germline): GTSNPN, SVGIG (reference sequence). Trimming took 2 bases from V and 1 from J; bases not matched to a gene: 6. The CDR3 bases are TGTGCCTGGAGTAACAGCGGGGGCCCCCAAGAGACCCAGTACTTC. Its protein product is CAWSNSGGPQETQYF.

This chain's CDR3 is CASSQSGIVTYEQYF. CDR3 in DNA: TGCGCCAGCAGCCAATCCGGGATCGTAACCTACGAGCAGTACTTC. J is TRBJ2-7 and V is TRBV5-1; D possibly corresponds to TRBD2 (5 bases). The V gene's germline CDR1 is SGHRS and CDR2 YFSETQ. The CDR3 has 15 amino acids. V was pared by 4 bases and J by 2 bases, with 16 bases between.

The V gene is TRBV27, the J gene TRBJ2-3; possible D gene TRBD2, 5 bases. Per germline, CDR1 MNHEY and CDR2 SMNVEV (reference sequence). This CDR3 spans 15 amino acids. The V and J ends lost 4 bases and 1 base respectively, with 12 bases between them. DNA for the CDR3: TGTGCCAGCAGTTCCGGACTGTTCGGCACAGATACGCAGTATTTT. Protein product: CASSSGLFGTDTQYF.

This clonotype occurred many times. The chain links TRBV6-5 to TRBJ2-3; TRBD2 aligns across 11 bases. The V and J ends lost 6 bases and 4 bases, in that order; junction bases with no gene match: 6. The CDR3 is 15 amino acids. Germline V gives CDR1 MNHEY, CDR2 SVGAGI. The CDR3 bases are TGTGCCAGCAGAACGGGACTAGCGGTGTCAGATACGCAGTATTTT. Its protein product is CASRTGLAVSDTQYF.

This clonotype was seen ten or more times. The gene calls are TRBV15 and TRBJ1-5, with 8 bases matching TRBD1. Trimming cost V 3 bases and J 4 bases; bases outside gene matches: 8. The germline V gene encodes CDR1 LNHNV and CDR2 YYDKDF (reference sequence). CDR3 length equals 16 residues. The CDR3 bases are TGTGCCACCAGCAGCTACGGACAGGGCCGTAATCAGCCCCAGCATTTT. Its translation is CATSSYGQGRNQPQHF.

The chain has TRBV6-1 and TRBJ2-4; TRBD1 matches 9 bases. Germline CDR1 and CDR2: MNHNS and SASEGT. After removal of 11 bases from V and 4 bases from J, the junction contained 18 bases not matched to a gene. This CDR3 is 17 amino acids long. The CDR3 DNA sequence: TGTGCCGCACCGAAGGGCCTACAGGGGGCCGCGAAAAACATTCAGTACTTC. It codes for CAAPKGLQGAAKNIQYF.